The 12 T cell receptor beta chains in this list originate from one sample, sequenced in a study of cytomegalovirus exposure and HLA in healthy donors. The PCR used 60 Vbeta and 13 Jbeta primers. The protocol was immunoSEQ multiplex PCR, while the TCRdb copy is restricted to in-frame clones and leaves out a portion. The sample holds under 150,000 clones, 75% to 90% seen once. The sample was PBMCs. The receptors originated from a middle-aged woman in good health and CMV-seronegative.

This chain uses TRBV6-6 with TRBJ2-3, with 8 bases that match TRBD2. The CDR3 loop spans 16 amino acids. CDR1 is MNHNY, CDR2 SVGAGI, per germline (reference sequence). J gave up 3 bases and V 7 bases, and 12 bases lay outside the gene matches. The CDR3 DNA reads TGTGCCAGCAACAGCCACAGGTCGGGAGGGACAGATACGCAGTATTTT. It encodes CASNSHRSGGTDTQYF.

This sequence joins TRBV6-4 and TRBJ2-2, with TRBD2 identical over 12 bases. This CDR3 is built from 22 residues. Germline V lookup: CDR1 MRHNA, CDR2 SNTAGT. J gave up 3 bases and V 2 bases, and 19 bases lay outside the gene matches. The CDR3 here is CASSDHPTVLLAGGGDTGELFF. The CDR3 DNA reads TGTGCCAGCAGTGACCACCCGACGGTGTTACTAGCGGGGGGCGGGGACACCGGGGAGCTGTTTTTT.

CDR3 sequence (DNA): TGCGCCAGCAGCTTTCGACAGGATAATTCACCCCTCCACTTT. This gives the protein CASSFRQDNSPLHF. The chain uses TRBV5-1 and TRBJ1-6; D perhaps matches TRBD1 (6 bases). The CDR3 spans 14 residues. The V gene's germline CDR1 is SGHRS and CDR2 YFSETQ. The V gene lost 2 bases and the J gene lost 5 bases, with 8 bases spanning the gap.

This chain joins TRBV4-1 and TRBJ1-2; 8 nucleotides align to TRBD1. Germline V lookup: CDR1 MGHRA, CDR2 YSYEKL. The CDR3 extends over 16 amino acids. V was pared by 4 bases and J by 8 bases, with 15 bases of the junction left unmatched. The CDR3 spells CASSPRRQGNLYGYTF. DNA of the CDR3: TGCGCCAGCAGCCCTCGCAGACAGGGGAACCTATACGGCTACACCTTC.

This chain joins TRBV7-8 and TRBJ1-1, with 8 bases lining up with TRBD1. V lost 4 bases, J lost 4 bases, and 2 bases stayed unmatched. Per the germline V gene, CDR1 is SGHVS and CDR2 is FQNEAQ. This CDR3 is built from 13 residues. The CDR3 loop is CASSWTGSTEAFF. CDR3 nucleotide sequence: TGTGCCAGCAGCTGGACAGGGTCCACTGAAGCTTTCTTT.

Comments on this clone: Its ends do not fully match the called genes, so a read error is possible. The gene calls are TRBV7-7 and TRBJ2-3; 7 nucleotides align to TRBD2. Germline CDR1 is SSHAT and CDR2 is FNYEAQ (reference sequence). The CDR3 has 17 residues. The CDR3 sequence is CASSLGAGADYGDTQYF. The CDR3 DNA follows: TGTGCTAGCAGCTTAGGGGCGGGAGCAGATTATGGCGATACGCAGTATTTT.

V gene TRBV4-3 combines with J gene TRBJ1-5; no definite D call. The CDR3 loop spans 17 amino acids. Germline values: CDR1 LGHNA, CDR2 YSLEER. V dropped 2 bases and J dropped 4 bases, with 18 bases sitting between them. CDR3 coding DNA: TGCGCCAGCAGCCAAACGACACAAATCTATGGGAATCAGCCCCAGCATTTT. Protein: CASSQTTQIYGNQPQHF.

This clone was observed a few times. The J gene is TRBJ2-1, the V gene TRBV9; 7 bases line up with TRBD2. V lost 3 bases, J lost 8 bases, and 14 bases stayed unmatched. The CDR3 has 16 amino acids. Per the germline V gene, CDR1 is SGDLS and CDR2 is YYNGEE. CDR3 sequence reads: CASSGGAGLLGHEQFF. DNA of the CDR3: TGTGCCAGCAGCGGAGGAGCGGGACTCCTCGGTCATGAGCAGTTCTTC. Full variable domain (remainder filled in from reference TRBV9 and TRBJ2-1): DSGVTQTPKHLITATGQRVTLRCSPRSGDLSVYWYQQSLDQGLQFLIQYYNGEERAKGNILERFSAQQFPDLHSELNLSSLELGDSALYFCASSGGAGLLGHEQFFGPGTRLTVL.

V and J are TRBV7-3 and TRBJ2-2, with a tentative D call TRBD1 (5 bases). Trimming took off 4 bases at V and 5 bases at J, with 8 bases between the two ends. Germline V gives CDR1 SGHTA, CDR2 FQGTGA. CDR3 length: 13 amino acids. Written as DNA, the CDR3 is TGTGCCAGCAGCTCCAGGGTAACCGGGGAGCTGTTTTTT. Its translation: CASSSRVTGELFF. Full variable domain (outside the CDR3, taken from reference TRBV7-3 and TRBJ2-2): GAGVSQTPSNKVTEKGKYVELRCDPISGHTALYWYRQSLGQGPEFLIYFQGTGAADDSGLPNDRFFAVRPEGSVSTLKIQRTERGDSAVYLCASSSRVTGELFFGEGSRLTVL.

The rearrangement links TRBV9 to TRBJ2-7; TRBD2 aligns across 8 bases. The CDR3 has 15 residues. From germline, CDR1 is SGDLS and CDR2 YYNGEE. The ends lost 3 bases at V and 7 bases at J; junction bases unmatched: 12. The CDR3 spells CASSAQGTSTFEQYF. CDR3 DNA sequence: TGTGCCAGCAGCGCCCAAGGGACTAGTACTTTTGAGCAGTACTTC. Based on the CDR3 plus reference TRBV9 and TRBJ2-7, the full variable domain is DSGVTQTPKHLITATGQRVTLRCSPRSGDLSVYWYQQSLDQGLQFLIQYYNGEERAKGNILERFSAQQFPDLHSELNLSSLELGDSALYFCASSAQGTSTFEQYFGPGTRLTVT.

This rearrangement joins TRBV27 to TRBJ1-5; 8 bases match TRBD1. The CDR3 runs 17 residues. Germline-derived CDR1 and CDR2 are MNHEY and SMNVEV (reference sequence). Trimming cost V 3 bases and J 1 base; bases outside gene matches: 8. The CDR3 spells CASSFPDRDRSNQPQHF. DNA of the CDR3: TGTGCCAGCAGTTTCCCGGACAGGGATAGAAGCAATCAGCCCCAGCATTTT.

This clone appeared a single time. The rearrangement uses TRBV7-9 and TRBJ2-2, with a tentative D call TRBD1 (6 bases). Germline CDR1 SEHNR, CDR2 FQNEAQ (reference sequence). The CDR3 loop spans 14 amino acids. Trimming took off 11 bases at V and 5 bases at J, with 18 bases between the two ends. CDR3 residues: CAGKQGVGTGELFF. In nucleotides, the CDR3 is TGTGCCGGGAAACAGGGAGTCGGGACCGGGGAGCTGTTTTTT.